This TCR beta chain was captured in a study of cytomegalovirus exposure and HLA in healthy donors. Trimming cost V 7 bases and J 0 bases; bases outside gene matches: 5. Germline V lookup: CDR1 SNHLY, CDR2 FYNNEI. This CDR3 spans 15 amino acids. Primers: 60 Vbeta forward and 13 Jbeta reverse. Data came from immunoSEQ multiplex PCR; TCRdb stores just in-frame clones and leaves some out. The sample has about 140,000 clones, approximately 80% seen once. The TCR originated in a man aged 40-49 years in good health and CMV-seropositive. Sequencing was done on a sample of PBMCs. The chain has TRBV2 and TRBJ1-5; 8 bases map to TRBD1. The CDR3 loop reads CASNGQGYSNQPQHF. DNA for the CDR3: TGTGCCAGCAATGGACAGGGCTATAGCAATCAGCCCCAGCATTTT. Full variable domain (outside the CDR3, taken from reference TRBV2 and TRBJ1-5): EPEVTQTPSHQVTQMGQEVILRCVPISNHLYFYWYRQILGQKVEFLVSFYNNEISEKSEIFDDQFSVERPDGSNFTLKIRSTKLEDSAMYFCASNGQGYSNQPQHFGDGTRLSIL.